This TCR beta chain was profiled in a study of regulatory T cells in long-lasting Graves disease (dated by TCRdb to the early 2020s). Looking at the study overall: In the newly diagnosed Graves' disease group, patients had been taking antithyroid drugs for less than 3 months. This study used TCR sequencing and RNA sequencing of peripheral blood to compare persistent Graves' disease patients against newly diagnosed Graves' disease patients. The study took place in China and was registered as a clinical trial. TCR sequencing covered some 13 persistent and 20 newly diagnosed Graves' disease patients, about 35 samples in total. What the work shows at the level of the full study, not this receptor alone: TRBV28, TRBJ1-2 and TRBJ2-5 were preferentially used in persistent disease, while TRBV20-1 and TRBJ2-1 were favored in newly diagnosed disease. Because the primary lesion, thyroid tissue, could not be accessed, the study looked at peripheral blood alone. Compared with newly diagnosed patients, patients with persistent Graves' disease had lower TCR Shannon entropy and fewer highly expanded clones, which suggests clonal expansion. The small sample size was acknowledged by the authors as a limitation that may reduce accuracy. A larger number of public clonotypes was shared among persistent patients (around 2,700) than among newly diagnosed patients (about 990). Sequencing and analysis were limited to the TCR beta chain.

This clonotype was counted many times. The antigen this receptor binds is unknown. No much larger clonotype is one base removed from it; base qualities were not supplied. Trimming costs V 4 bases and J 1 base, and their ends lie 13 bases apart. From a lookup of the germline V gene, CDR1 and CDR2 are SGHAT and FQNNGV. The CDR3 holds 15 amino acids from the cysteine to the phenylalanine. Only the CDR3 portion is preserved as DNA: 45 bases, with reading frame beginning at the first base. The method behind the library was multiplex PCR. TCRdb names Illumina HiSeq 4000 as the instrument used. iRepertoire HTBI primers and Arm-PCR amplification of CDR3 regions were used to construct TCR beta libraries. PCR products were gel purified before sequencing. The paper's data handling went like this. Gene usage analysis of CDR3 amino acid clonotypes used the approximately 62 TRBV and approximately 13 TRBJ segments found across samples. COPE and FqMerger were used to merge filtered high-quality paired reads into contigs. BLAST was used to align contigs to the IMGT TRBV, TRBD and TRBJ reference genes, and CDR3 was defined following IMGT. Any clonotype with a frequency above 0.1% was counted as a highly expanded clone. Shannon entropy was used to measure repertoire diversity, and the Gini coefficient was used to measure V-J evenness. A clonotype found in more than one individual was treated as public. The public reads were quality trimmed at Q25 with fastp and then assembled into clones with MiXCR by TCRdb, keeping productive beta chains. Records with the same CDR3 protein are collapsed into one entry carrying the most frequent genes and DNA. The V and J calls and clone size are TCRdb's, not the authors'. The sample data list approximately 400,000 distinct CDR3 sequences, and 14% to 15% of these were observed just once. The ten largest clones represent 16% of the sample.

Reading the label with the study, this specimen's time point is: newly diagnosed GD, antithyroid drugs for less than 3 months. RNA was extracted from PBMCs in TRIzol for both TCR sequencing and RNA sequencing. The diagnosis of Graves' disease was made according to American Thyroid Association guidelines. Patients were recruited from an endocrinology department in Xi'an, China. From each patient, around 9 milliliters of peripheral blood was collected into an EDTA anticoagulant tube. Ficoll Paque Plus density gradient separation was used to isolate PBMCs, and no additional T cell sorting was done. An Agilent 2100 Bioanalyzer and agarose gel were used to assess RNA quality, and a NanoDrop 2000 was used to measure RNA concentration. This sample also belongs to another study, concerning T cells in Graves' hyperthyroidism and ophthalmopathy. According to the second study: Stable Graves' hyperthyroidism was defined as no progression to ophthalmopathy during 18 months of follow-up. Hyperthyroidism patients were aged 18 to 65 years and newly diagnosed, with disease duration of less than 2 months. Any patient with an uncontrolled infection, another autoimmune disease, pregnancy or lactation was excluded. Diagnoses relied on clinical symptoms, serum thyroxine and TRAb, thyroid ultrasound and orbital computed tomography. The first round of RT-PCR for the TCR CDR3 was performed with the HTBI primer set and the Qiagen OneStep RT-PCR kit. Most expanded thyroid clonotypes (frequency above 0.001) were also found in blood, which suggests that blood repertoires may mirror thyroid immune responses. Ophthalmopathy was separated from stable hyperthyroidism by a 13 V-J signature model, with about 86% sensitivity and about 81% specificity obtained in cross-validation and 80%/75% obtained in testing. In validation, the model predicted progression to ophthalmopathy with approximately 69% sensitivity and less than 75% specificity, a median of roughly seven months before onset. To identify TCR V-J signatures that set the groups apart, the researchers used a discovery cohort of 100 patients, made up of approximately 43 with Graves' ophthalmopathy and some 58 with stable Graves' hyperthyroidism. Prospective prediction of ophthalmopathy was tested in an independent validation cohort consisting of about 20 hyperthyroidism patients and approximately 16 patients who later progressed to ophthalmopathy. The 100 discovery patients were randomly split 7:3 into training and test sets. Thyroid tissue and blood T-cell repertoires from roughly 6 Graves' hyperthyroidism patients were also compared in the study. After sampling, hyperthyroidism patients received methimazole starting at 30 mg daily, and ophthalmopathy patients received high-dose intravenous methylprednisolone. Libraries were constructed in a second round of multiplex PCR, after which size selection and purification were carried out. Paired-end sequencing of the libraries was performed with 100 bp reads on an Illumina HiSeq2000. SOAPnuke was used to process the raw data, with reads discarded if the reads contained adapters or uncalled bases, had a mean Phred below 15, or lacked an exact constant-primer or identifier match. COPE v1.2.5 was used to merge the high-quality paired reads, and each unique nucleotide sequence was defined as a clonotype. MiTCR v1.1 was used to align the clonotypes against IMGT TRBV, TRBD and TRBJ reference segments. Analysis was restricted to V-J combinations with a frequency above 0.0001, which covered 98% to 99.2% of repertoires. A TCS score was defined as the ratio between F50 (clonal expansion) and ExV (chaos), using BLOSUM62-based TCRdist between CDR3 peptides within each V-J. Welch's t-statistics and random forest reduced 514 V-J features to under 15, which were used in a naive Bayes classifier (R e1071). No statistical method was used to fix the sample size in advance, and group allocation was not hidden from the investigators. TCR Vbeta CDR3 sequencing of approximately 140 peripheral blood samples (43 ophthalmopathy, around 80 hyperthyroidism and roughly 17 progressor patients) is reported in the paper.

The TCR was taken from a woman younger than 45 with Graves disease. Donor details come from another sample of the same person, matched by shared clones. The input for sequencing was peripheral blood mononuclear cells (PBMCs), taken at new diagnosis, from a patient treated with antithyroid drugs. The sequence is built from TRBV11-2 and TRBJ1-1; the D gene is perhaps TRBD1, on 6 matching bases. The DNA reads as follows: TGTGCCAGCAGCTCACCAGGGGTAAGGAACACTGAAGCTTTCTTT. Translation gives CASSSPGVRNTEAFF.